This entry lists 13 T cell receptor beta chains sequenced from one sample in a study of blood T cell repertoires in COVID-19. The protocol was immunoSEQ multiplex PCR, while the TCRdb copy is restricted to in-frame clones and leaves out a portion. Of 250,000 to 300,000 clones listed, 70% to 90% are singletons. The source material was peripheral blood. The receptors were sampled from a woman in her seventies with acute or convalescent COVID-19.

The rearrangement uses TRBV6-9 and TRBJ1-5; 9 positions match TRBD1. The CDR3 spans 15 residues. CDR1 is MNHGY and CDR2 is SVAAGI in the germline V gene. The ends lost 7 bases at V and 10 bases at J; junction bases unmatched: 14. DNA of the CDR3: TGTGCCAGCAAAATGCGGGACAGGGCAATTCAACCCCAGCATTTT. Protein product: CASKMRDRAIQPQHF.

Notes on this clone: The same CDR3 arises from other DNA sequences in this sample as well. This rearrangement joins TRBV6-1 to TRBJ1-5; D may be TRBD1 (6 bases). V was clipped by 0 bases and J by 7 bases, with 13 bases between them. Germline V gene data show CDR1 as MNHNS and CDR2 as SASEGT. The CDR3 consists of 15 residues. The CDR3 nucleotides are TGTGCCAGCAGTGAAGCGCGGGGGGGGCGACAGCCCCAGCATTTT. It specifies CASSEARGGRQPQHF.

The J gene is TRBJ2-7, the V gene TRBV7-2; the D is unclear. V lost 1 base to trimming and J lost 2 bases, with 12 bases between them. The CDR3 runs to 15 residues. Germline values: CDR1 SGHTA, CDR2 FQGNSA. The CDR3 DNA is TGTGCCAGCAGCTTAGTAGACTCTCTGACCTACGAGCAGTACTTC. Translation: CASSLVDSLTYEQYF.

This clone was seen more than once but under ten times. V and J are TRBV19 and TRBJ2-2; tentative D call: TRBD2 (6 bases). Germline CDR1 and CDR2: LNHDA and SQIVND (reference sequence). This CDR3 has 14 residues. Trimming stripped 3 bases from V and 7 bases from J, with 12 bases between. The CDR3 nucleotides read TGTGCCAGTAGTATTGGGGGGAAGGGCGGGGAGCTGTTTTTT. Protein: CASSIGGKGGELFF.

The genes are TRBV6-5 and TRBJ2-3, with 11 bases identical to TRBD1. The ends lost 7 bases at V and 5 bases at J; junction bases unmatched: 5. Germline assignment: CDR1 MNHEY and CDR2 SVGAGI. The CDR3 has 14 residues. The CDR3 DNA follows: TGTGCCAGCATGTGGGGGACAGGGGGAGATACGCAGTATTTT. As protein: CASMWGTGGDTQYF.

The chain recombines TRBV2 with TRBJ1-5; TRBD1 aligns across 7 bases. Looked up from germline, CDR1 is SNHLY and CDR2 is FYNNEI. This CDR3 region has 16 residues. Trimming at V came to 8 bases and at J to 2 bases, leaving 12 bases not matched to a gene. CDR3 nucleotide sequence: TGTGCCAGCGGGGACAGTGGGGCGGGCCGCAATCAGCCCCAGCATTTT. Translating it yields CASGDSGAGRNQPQHF.

The DNA of the CDR3 is TGTGCCAGTAGTGCGGTAAGCTATGGCTACACCTTC. Its protein is CASSAVSYGYTF. The chain is built from TRBV19 and TRBJ1-2; D is ambiguous. Germline-derived CDR1 and CDR2 are LNHDA and SQIVND (reference sequence). V shed 5 bases and J shed 4 bases, with 8 bases lying between them. The CDR3 spans 12 residues.

The chain is built from TRBV27 and TRBJ2-4; D is perhaps TRBD1 (6 bases). This CDR3 is built from 15 residues. Per germline, CDR1 MNHEY and CDR2 SMNVEV (reference sequence). V lost 4 bases to trimming and J lost 0 bases, with 10 bases between them. The CDR3 region has the DNA TGTGCCAGCAGTTCTTGGACAGCAGCCAAAAACATTCAGTACTTC. It yields the protein CASSSWTAAKNIQYF.

This clone was recorded once. This chain links TRBV6-5 with TRBJ2-7; D is possibly TRBD1 (6 bases). CDR3 length equals 15 residues. Germline CDR1 MNHEY, CDR2 SVGAGI. V lost 0 bases and J 5 bases, leaving 14 bases between the germline ends. CDR3 region: CASSYSFQGTHEQYF. CDR3 nucleotides: TGTGCCAGCAGTTACTCGTTTCAGGGGACGCACGAGCAGTACTTC.

This chain joins TRBV27 and TRBJ1-2; perhaps TRBD1 as D (5 bases). Germline V CDR1 and CDR2: MNHEY, SMNVEV (reference sequence). The V and J ends lost 5 bases and 1 base respectively, with 8 bases between them. The CDR3 consists of 13 residues. Here the CDR3 DNA reads TGTGCCAGCAGTCCGGACATTAACTATGGCTACACCTTC. As protein: CASSPDINYGYTF.

The V gene is TRBV25-1, the J gene TRBJ1-2, with D perhaps TRBD1 (5 bases). This CDR3 is 13 amino acids long. The V gene's germline CDR1 is MGHDK and CDR2 SYGVNS. CDR3 amino acids: CASLGWGDYGYTF. The CDR3 nucleotides are TGTGCTTCACTGGGCTGGGGGGACTATGGCTACACCTTC.

The chain has TRBV19 and TRBJ2-3; 9 bases agree with TRBD1. V was pared by 11 bases and J by 8 bases, with 11 bases of the junction left unmatched. The CDR3 has 13 amino acids. Looked up from germline, CDR1 is LNHDA and CDR2 is SQIVND (reference sequence). DNA for the CDR3: TGTGCCGCAAAAACAGGGGGCGAAGGTACGCAGTATTTT. It codes for CAAKTGGEGTQYF.

The rearrangement uses TRBV6-5 and TRBJ1-4; 7 nucleotides match TRBD1. Germline assignment: CDR1 MNHEY and CDR2 SVGAGI. The CDR3 length is 15 residues. J gave up 7 bases and V 10 bases, and 15 bases lay outside the gene matches. This CDR3 reads CATYSKSQGGEKLFF. CDR3 coding DNA: TGTGCCACGTACTCAAAATCGCAGGGGGGTGAAAAACTGTTTTTT.